The clone carrying this T cell receptor (beta chain) was seen repeatedly, ten times or more. Its antigen is as yet unknown. The CDR3 runs 15 residues. Germline lookup yields CDR1 PRHDT and CDR2 FYEKMQ (reference sequence). V gave up 6 bases and J gave up 2 bases, with 17 bases separating them. This sample stems from a study of T cells in Graves' hyperthyroidism and ophthalmopathy. On the study more broadly: Peripheral blood was drawn at first diagnosis, prior to all treatment.

Study results and caveats: Classification by a 13 V-J model distinguished ophthalmopathy from stable hyperthyroidism.

The TCR beta CDR3 regions underwent amplification using RNA transcripts as the source. HTBI primers were the set used in a first-round RT-PCR of the TCR CDR3. TCRdb ran MiXCR on the multiplex PCR reads and lists one entry per CDR3 protein. The sample lists a few hundred thousand distinct CDR3 sequences, 15% to 20% occurring once. Exclusion of a patient resulted from uncontrolled infection, other autoimmune disease, pregnancy or lactation. Each diagnosis drew on symptoms, thyroxine, TRAb, thyroid ultrasound and orbital computed tomography findings. This sequence originates from a woman between 40 and 55 years old with Graves' ophthalmopathy. Sequences were obtained from blood. The V gene is TRBV13, the J gene TRBJ2-7; TRBD2 might be the D (6 bases). CDR3: CASSSTLAPAYEQYF. In DNA, the CDR3 is TGTGCCAGCAGTTCGACCCTAGCGCCGGCCTACGAGCAGTACTTC. Using reference TRBV13 and TRBJ2-7 for the parts outside the CDR3, the full variable domain is AAGVIQSPRHLIKEKRETATLKCYPIPRHDTVYWYQQGPGQDPQFLISFYEKMQSDKGSIPDRFSAQQFSDYHSELNMSSLELGDSALYFCASSSTLAPAYEQYFGPGTRLTVT.